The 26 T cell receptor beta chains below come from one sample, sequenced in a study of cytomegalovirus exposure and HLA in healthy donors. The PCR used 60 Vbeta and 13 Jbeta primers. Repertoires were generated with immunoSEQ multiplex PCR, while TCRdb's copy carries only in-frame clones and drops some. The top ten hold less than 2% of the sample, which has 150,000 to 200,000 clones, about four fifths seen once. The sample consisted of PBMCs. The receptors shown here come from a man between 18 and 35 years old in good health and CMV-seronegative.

The CDR3 loop reads CASSKVAGAYNEQFF. The DNA of the CDR3 is TGTGCCAGCAGTAAGGTGGCGGGGGCATACAATGAGCAGTTCTTC. The gene calls are TRBV7-3 and TRBJ2-1; D may be TRBD2 (7 bases). The CDR3 is made up of 15 amino acids. Germline CDR1 and CDR2: SGHTA and FQGTGA. Trimming shortened V by 6 bases and J by 4 bases, and 16 bases separated the two germline ends. The full variable domain, in which reference TRBV7-3 and TRBJ2-1 provide the parts outside the CDR3, is GAGVSQTPSNKVTEKGKYVELRCDPISGHTALYWYRQSLGQGPEFLIYFQGTGAADDSGLPNDRFFAVRPEGSVSTLKIQRTERGDSAVYLCASSKVAGAYNEQFFGPGTRLTVL.

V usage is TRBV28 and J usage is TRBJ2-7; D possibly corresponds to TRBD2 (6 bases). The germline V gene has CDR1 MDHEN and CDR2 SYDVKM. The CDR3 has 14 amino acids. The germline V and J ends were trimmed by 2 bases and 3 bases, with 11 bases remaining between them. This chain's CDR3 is CASSLRPEGYEQYF. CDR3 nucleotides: TGTGCCAGCAGTTTACGCCCGGAGGGCTACGAGCAGTACTTC.

The chain's CDR3 is CASSPPTGQLYEQYF. CDR3 in DNA: TGTGCCAGCTCACCACCAACAGGGCAGCTCTACGAGCAGTACTTC. This chain connects TRBV18 to TRBJ2-7; D might be TRBD1 (6 bases). From germline, CDR1 is KGHSH and CDR2 LQKENI. V gave up 0 bases and J gave up 3 bases, with 12 bases separating them. CDR3 length: 15 residues.

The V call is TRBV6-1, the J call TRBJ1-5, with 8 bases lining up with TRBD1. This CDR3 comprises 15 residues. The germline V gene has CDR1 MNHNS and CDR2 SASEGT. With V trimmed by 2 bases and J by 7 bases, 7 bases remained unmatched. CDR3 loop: CASSESGGPQQPQHF. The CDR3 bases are TGTGCCAGCAGTGAATCAGGGGGCCCCCAGCAGCCCCAGCATTTT.

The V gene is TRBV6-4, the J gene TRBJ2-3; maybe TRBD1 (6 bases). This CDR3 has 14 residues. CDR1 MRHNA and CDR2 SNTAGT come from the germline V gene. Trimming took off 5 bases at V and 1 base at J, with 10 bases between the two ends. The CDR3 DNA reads TGTGCCAGCAGTCCACAGGGCGGCACAGATACGCAGTATTTT. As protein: CASSPQGGTDTQYF.

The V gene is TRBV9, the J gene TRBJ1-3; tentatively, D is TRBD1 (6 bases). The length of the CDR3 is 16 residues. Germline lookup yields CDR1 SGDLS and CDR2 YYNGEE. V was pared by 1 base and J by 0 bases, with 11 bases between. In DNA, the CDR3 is TGTGCCAGCAGCGTATCGACAGGAAGCTCTGGAAACACCATATATTTT. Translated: CASSVSTGSSGNTIYF.

This chain's CDR3 is CASSEGRSSYNEQFF. The CDR3 region has the DNA TGTGCCAGCAGTGAAGGTAGAAGCTCCTACAATGAGCAGTTCTTC. The rearrangement joins TRBV2 to TRBJ2-1; D remains unclear. The CDR3 is 15 residues long. Trimming stripped 1 base from V and 0 bases from J, with 7 bases between. The V gene's germline CDR1 is SNHLY and CDR2 FYNNEI. The complete variable domain, with remaining parts taken from reference TRBV2 and TRBJ2-1, reads EPEVTQTPSHQVTQMGQEVILRCVPISNHLYFYWYRQILGQKVEFLVSFYNNEISEKSEIFDDQFSVERPDGSNFTLKIRSTKLEDSAMYFCASSEGRSSYNEQFFGPGTRLTVL.

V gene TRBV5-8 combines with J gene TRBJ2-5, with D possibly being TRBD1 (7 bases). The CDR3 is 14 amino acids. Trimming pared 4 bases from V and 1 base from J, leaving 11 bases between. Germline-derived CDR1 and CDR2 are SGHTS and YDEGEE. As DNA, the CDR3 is TGTGCCAGCAGCCACAGGGGAGGCCAAGAGACCCAGTACTTC. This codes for CASSHRGGQETQYF.

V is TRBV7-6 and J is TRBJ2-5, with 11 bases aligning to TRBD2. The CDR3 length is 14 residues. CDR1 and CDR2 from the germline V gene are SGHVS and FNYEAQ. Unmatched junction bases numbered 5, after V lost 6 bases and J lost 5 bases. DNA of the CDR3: TGTGCCAGCAGTGTAGCGGGGGGGCTGGAGACCCAGTACTTC. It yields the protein CASSVAGGLETQYF.

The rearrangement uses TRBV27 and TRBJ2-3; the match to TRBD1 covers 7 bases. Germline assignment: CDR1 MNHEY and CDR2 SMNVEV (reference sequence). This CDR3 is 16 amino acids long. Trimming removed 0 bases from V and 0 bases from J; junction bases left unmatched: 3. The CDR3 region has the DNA TGTGCCAGCAGTTTATCGACAGGGCTAAGCACAGATACGCAGTATTTT. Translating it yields CASSLSTGLSTDTQYF.

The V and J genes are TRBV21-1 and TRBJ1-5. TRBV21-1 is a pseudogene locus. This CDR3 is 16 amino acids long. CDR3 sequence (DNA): TGTGCCAGCAGCAAGTGTCACCACTATAGCAATCAGCCCCAGCATTTT. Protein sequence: CASSKCHHYSNQPQHF.

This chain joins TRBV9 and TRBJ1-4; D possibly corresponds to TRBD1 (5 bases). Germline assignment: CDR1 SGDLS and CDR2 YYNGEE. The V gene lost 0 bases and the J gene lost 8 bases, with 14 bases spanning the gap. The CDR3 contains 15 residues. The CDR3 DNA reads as TGTGCCAGCAGCGTAGGAGGTCAGGGAAGCGAAAAACTGTTTTTT. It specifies CASSVGGQGSEKLFF.

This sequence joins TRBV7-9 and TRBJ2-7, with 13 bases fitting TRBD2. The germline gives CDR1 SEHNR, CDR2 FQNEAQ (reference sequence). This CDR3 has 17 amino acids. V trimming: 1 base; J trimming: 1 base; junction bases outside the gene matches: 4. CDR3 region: CASSLGTSGSFSYEQYF. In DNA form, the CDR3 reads TGTGCCAGCAGCTTAGGGACTAGCGGGAGTTTTTCCTACGAGCAGTACTTC.

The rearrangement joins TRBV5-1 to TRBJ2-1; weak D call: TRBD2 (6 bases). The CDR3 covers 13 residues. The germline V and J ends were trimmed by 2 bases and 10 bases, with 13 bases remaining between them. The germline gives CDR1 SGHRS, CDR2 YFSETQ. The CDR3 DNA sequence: TGCGCCAGCAGCTTCCTAGCGAACGCAGAGCAGTTCTTC. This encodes CASSFLANAEQFF.

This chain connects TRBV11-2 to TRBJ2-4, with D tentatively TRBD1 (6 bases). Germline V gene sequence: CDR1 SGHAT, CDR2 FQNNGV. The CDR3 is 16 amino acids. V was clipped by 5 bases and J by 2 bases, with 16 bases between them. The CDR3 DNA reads TGTGCCAGCAGCGAGCGCGCACAGGGAACCAAAAACATTCAGTACTTC. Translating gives CASSERAQGTKNIQYF. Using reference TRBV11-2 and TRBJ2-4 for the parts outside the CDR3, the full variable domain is EAGVAQSPRYKIIEKRQSVAFWCNPISGHATLYWYQQILGQGPKLLIQFQNNGVVDDSQLPKDRFSAERLKGVDSTLKIQPAKLEDSAVYLCASSERAQGTKNIQYFGAGTRLSVL.

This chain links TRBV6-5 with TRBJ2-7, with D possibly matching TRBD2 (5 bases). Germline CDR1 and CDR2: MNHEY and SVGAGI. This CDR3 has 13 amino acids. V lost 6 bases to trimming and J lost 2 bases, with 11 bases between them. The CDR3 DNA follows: TGTGCCAGCAGCCGTGACTACGCCTACGAGCAGTACTTC. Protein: CASSRDYAYEQYF.

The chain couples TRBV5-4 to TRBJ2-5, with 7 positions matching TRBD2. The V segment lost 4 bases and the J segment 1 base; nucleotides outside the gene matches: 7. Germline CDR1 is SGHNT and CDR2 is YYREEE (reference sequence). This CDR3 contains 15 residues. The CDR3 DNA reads TGTGCCAGCAGCCTATCCGGGACTACCCAAGAGACCCAGTACTTC. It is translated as CASSLSGTTQETQYF.

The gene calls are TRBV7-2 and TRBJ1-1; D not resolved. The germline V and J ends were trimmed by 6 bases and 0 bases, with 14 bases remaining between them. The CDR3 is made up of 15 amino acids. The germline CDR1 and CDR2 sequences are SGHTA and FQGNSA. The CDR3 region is CASSYSSVLNTEAFF. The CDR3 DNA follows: TGTGCCAGCAGTTACTCGTCCGTTTTGAACACTGAAGCTTTCTTT.

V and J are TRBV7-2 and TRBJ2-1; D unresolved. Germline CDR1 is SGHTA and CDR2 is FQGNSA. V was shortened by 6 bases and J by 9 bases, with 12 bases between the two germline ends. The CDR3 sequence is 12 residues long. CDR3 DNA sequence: TGTGCCAGCAGTTCCGCGGTGACTGAGCAGTTCTTC. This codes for CASSSAVTEQFF.

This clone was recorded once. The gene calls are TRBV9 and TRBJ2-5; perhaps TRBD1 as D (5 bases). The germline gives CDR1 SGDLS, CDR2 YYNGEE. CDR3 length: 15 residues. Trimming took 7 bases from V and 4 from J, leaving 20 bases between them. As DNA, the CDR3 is TGTGCCAGCTCAAAGGGTGGGGCGTCGGGAGAGACCCAGTACTTC. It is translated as CASSKGGASGETQYF.

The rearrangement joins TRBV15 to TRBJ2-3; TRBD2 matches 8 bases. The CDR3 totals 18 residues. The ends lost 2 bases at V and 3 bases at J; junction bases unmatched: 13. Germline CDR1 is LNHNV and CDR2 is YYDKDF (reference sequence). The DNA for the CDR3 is TGTGCCACCAGCAGAACCCGGGGGGGGCCGTCTAGGACAGATACGCAGTATTTT. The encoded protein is CATSRTRGGPSRTDTQYF. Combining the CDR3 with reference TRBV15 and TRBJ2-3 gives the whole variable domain DAMVIQNPRYQVTQFGKPVTLSCSQTLNHNVMYWYQQKSSQAPKLLFHYYDKDFNNEADTPDNFQSRRPNTSFCFLDIRSPGLGDTAMYLCATSRTRGGPSRTDTQYFGPGTRLTVL.

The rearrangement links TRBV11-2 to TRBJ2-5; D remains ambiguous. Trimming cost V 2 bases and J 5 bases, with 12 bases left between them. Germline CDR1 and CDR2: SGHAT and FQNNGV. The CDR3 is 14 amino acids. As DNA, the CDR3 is TGTGCCAGCAGCTTAAGTTTCCAGAGGGAGACCCAGTACTTC. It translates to CASSLSFQRETQYF.

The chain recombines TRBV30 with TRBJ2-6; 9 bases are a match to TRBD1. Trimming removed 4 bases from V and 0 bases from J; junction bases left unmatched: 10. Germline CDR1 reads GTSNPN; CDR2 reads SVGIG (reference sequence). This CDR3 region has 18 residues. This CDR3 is CAWTWAGQGFSGANVLTF. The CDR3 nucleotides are TGTGCCTGGACTTGGGCGGGACAGGGCTTCTCTGGGGCCAACGTCCTGACTTTC. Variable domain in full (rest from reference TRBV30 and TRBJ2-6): SQTIHQWPATLVQPVGSPLSLECTVEGTSNPNLYWYRQAAGRGLQLLFYSVGIGQISSEVPQNLSASRPQDRQFILSSKKLLLSDSGFYLCAWTWAGQGFSGANVLTFGAGSRLTVL.

The CDR3 is CASSAAGRLYGYTF. CDR3 in DNA: TGCGCCAGCAGCGCCGCGGGGAGACTCTATGGCTACACCTTC. The chain joins TRBV5-1 to TRBJ1-2, with D hard to call. Germline CDR1 and CDR2: SGHRS and YFSETQ. V lost 4 bases to trimming and J lost 4 bases, with 14 bases between them. The CDR3 sequence is 14 residues long.

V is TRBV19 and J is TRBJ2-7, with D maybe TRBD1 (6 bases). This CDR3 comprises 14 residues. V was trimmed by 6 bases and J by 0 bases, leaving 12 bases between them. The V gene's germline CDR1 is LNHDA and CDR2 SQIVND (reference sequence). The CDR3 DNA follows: TGTGCCAGTAGGAAGACAGGTCCCTCCTACGAGCAGTACTTC. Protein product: CASRKTGPSYEQYF.

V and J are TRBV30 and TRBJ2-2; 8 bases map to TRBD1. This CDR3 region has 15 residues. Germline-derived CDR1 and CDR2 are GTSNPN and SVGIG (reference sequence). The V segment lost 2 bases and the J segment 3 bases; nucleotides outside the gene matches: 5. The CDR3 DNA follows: TGTGCCTGGAGTCCAGGGGGCGCCGACACCGGGGAGCTGTTTTTT. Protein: CAWSPGGADTGELFF.